These 29 T cell receptor beta chains were sequenced from one sample in a study of metastatic and nonmetastatic thyroid tumors. Patients were all untreated before their thyroid surgery. Using MiXCR, TCRdb reanalyzed the PCR reads. This table holds more than 10,000 clones, approximately 30% found once. Sequenced sample: tumor tissue. The receptors derive from a female donor with papillary thyroid cancer or a benign thyroid nodule (not recorded which). Some clones in this sample may be carry-over from other donors' samples.

V and J are TRBV19 and TRBJ1-1; D is perhaps TRBD1 (5 bases). In germline, CDR1 is LNHDA, CDR2 SQIVND (reference sequence). CDR3 length equals 13 residues. Trimming removed 10 bases at V and 4 bases at J, with 16 bases between. CDR3 nucleotides: TGTGCCATCTTAGCAGGGTGCGGCACTGAAGCTTTCTTT. As protein: CAILAGCGTEAFF.

This clone was detected a few times. The genes are TRBV28 and TRBJ2-1, with TRBD2 as a possible D gene (7 bases). Between the trimmed V and J ends, which lost 7 bases and 6 bases, there was a span of 16 bases. There are 14 residues in the CDR3. CDR1 and CDR2 from the germline V gene are MDHEN and SYDVKM. CDR3 bases: TGTGCCAGCATCGGACTAGGGGGGTCCAATGAGCAGTTCTTC. It codes for CASIGLGGSNEQFF.

This chain connects TRBV11-3 to TRBJ2-2; D call uncertain. The CDR3 totals 13 residues. Germline assignment: CDR1 SGHNT and CDR2 YENEEA. V was clipped by 3 bases and J by 7 bases, with 9 bases between them. The CDR3 region has the DNA TGTGCCAGCAGCTTTAGCTTCCACGGGGAGCTGTTTTTT. This codes for CASSFSFHGELFF.

By its share, this clone is medium-sized. The chain links TRBV2 to TRBJ2-7; D uncertain. The V gene lost 6 bases and the J gene lost 3 bases, with 12 bases spanning the gap. The CDR3 is 13 amino acids. From germline, CDR1 is SNHLY and CDR2 FYNNEI. The CDR3 loop reads CASRRSEDYEQYF. The DNA for the CDR3 is TGTGCCAGCAGGCGGAGCGAAGACTACGAGCAGTACTTC. Full variable domain (outside the CDR3, taken from reference TRBV2 and TRBJ2-7): EPEVTQTPSHQVTQMGQEVILRCVPISNHLYFYWYRQILGQKVEFLVSFYNNEISEKSEIFDDQFSVERPDGSNFTLKIRSTKLEDSAMYFCASRRSEDYEQYFGPGTRLTVT.

This clone was observed a few times. One end of the junction is discordant with germline, which a read error may explain. Additional DNA sequences in this sample encode the identical CDR3. The chain links TRBV27 to TRBJ2-1, with D uncertain. The CDR3 runs to 16 residues. CDR1 is MNHEY and CDR2 is SMNVEV in the germline V gene (reference sequence). The DNA for the CDR3 is TGTGCCAGCAGTTTACAGTACCGGCCCCCCTACAATGAGCAGTTCTTT. Its protein is CASSLQYRPPYNEQFF.

This clone counts as medium-sized. The gene calls are TRBV30 and TRBJ1-1; no firm D call. Trimming pared 5 bases from V and 0 bases from J, leaving 7 bases between. Germline V gene lookup returns CDR1 GTSNPN and CDR2 SVGIG (reference sequence). CDR3 size: 12 residues. CDR3 sequence (DNA): TGTGCCTGGGCCAACATGAACACTGAAGCTTTCTTT. Protein: CAWANMNTEAFF.

V usage is TRBV5-1 and J usage is TRBJ2-7; D not certain. Trimming removed 2 bases at V and 6 bases at J, with 21 bases between. The germline V gene encodes CDR1 SGHRS and CDR2 YFSETQ. The CDR3 is made up of 16 amino acids. CDR3 DNA: TGCGCCAGCAGCTTCTCGCATAATGAACCAGCGTCCGAGCAGTACTTC. Protein sequence: CASSFSHNEPASEQYF.

This clone is medium-sized by share. The rearrangement joins TRBV20-1 to TRBJ2-5; D unresolved. Germline V gives CDR1 DFQATT, CDR2 SNEGSKA (reference sequence). Deletions cut 5 bases from V and 2 bases from J, with 12 bases between. CDR3 length: 13 amino acids. DNA for the CDR3: TGCAGTGCTCCCCTTACTGGGCAAGAGACCCAGTACTTC. This sequence encodes CSAPLTGQETQYF.

This clone was counted a few times. V and J are TRBV27 and TRBJ2-2; TRBD1 agrees at 10 bases. Trimming cost V 2 bases and J 8 bases; bases outside gene matches: 11. Looked up from germline, CDR1 is MNHEY and CDR2 is SMNVEV (reference sequence). This CDR3 contains 17 residues. CDR3 loop: CASSLTIGTGVTGELFF. DNA for the CDR3: TGTGCCAGCAGTTTAACCATAGGGACAGGGGTCACAGGGGAGCTGTTTTTT.

This clone is labeled as medium-sized. V and J are TRBV6-1 and TRBJ1-1; 7 bases match TRBD1. This CDR3 spans 15 amino acids. In germline, CDR1 is MNHNS, CDR2 SASEGT. V lost 5 bases to trimming and J lost 3 bases; unmatched junction nucleotides: 9. The CDR3 is CASSQRQGKDTEAFF. As DNA, the CDR3 is TGTGCCAGCAGTCAGCGACAGGGTAAGGACACTGAAGCTTTCTTT.

Sample share makes this clone medium-sized. The chain has TRBV28 and TRBJ1-1; D not certain. Germline lookup yields CDR1 MDHEN and CDR2 SYDVKM. Between the trimmed V and J ends, which lost 7 bases and 5 bases, there was a span of 17 bases. The CDR3 consists of 14 residues. CDR3 nucleotides: TGTGCCAGCATCTGGAATCCGAGGAAAACTGAAGCTTTCTTT. It yields the protein CASIWNPRKTEAFF. Looking up the rest from reference TRBV28 and TRBJ1-1 gives the full variable domain: DVKVTQSSRYLVKRTGEKVFLECVQDMDHENMFWYRQDPGLGLRLIYFSYDVKMKEKGDIPEGYSVSREKKERFSLILESASTNQTSMYLCASIWNPRKTEAFFGQGTRLTVV.

This clone is a singleton in its sample. A much larger clone lies one base from this, so it may be a read error. The chain combines TRBV5-6 with TRBJ2-5; 11 nucleotides agree with TRBD2. V lost 4 bases, J lost 4 bases, and 9 bases stayed unmatched. Germline V gene sequence: CDR1 SGHDT, CDR2 YYEEEE. This CDR3 contains 16 residues. The CDR3 reads CASSTGVTSGIETQYF. CDR3 in DNA: TGTGCCAGCAGCACAGGGGTGACTAGCGGGATAGAGACCCAGTACTTC.

This clone is termed medium-sized. The chain uses TRBV6-1 and TRBJ2-7; D possibly corresponds to TRBD1 (5 bases). Between the trimmed V and J ends, which lost 1 base and 2 bases, there was a span of 9 bases. Germline assignment: CDR1 MNHNS and CDR2 SASEGT. This CDR3 is 14 amino acids long. DNA of the CDR3: TGTGCCAGCAGTGAAGGGGGCGACGCCTACGAGCAGTACTTC. As protein: CASSEGGDAYEQYF.

This clone has a count of ten or more. In DNA form, the CDR3 reads TGTGCCAGCAGCCAAGATTGGGCGGGAGGAGGGGAGCTGTTTTTT. It encodes CASSQDWAGGGELFF. The chain is built from TRBV3-1 and TRBJ2-2, with 8 bases matching TRBD2. Germline loops: CDR1 LGHDT, CDR2 YNNKEL (reference sequence). The CDR3 is 15 amino acids. The V and J ends lost 0 bases and 8 bases, in that order; junction bases with no gene match: 5.

Relative to its sample, this clone is medium-sized (0.01 to 0.1%). The chain employs TRBV28 and TRBJ1-2; D might be TRBD1 (6 bases). There are 15 residues in the CDR3. The V and J ends lost 6 bases and 4 bases respectively, with 18 bases between them. Germline V CDR1 and CDR2: MDHEN, SYDVKM. The CDR3 DNA reads TGTGCCAGCAGGGACCCGGGGGGACACATCTATGGCTACACCTTC. Its protein is CASRDPGGHIYGYTF.

In the case of this clone: A much bigger clone sits one base away, suggesting this may be a read error. This CDR3 is CAIGTCYGYTF. CDR3 nucleotide sequence: TGTGCCATCGGGACTTGTTATGGCTACACCTTC. This chain uses TRBV6-1 with TRBJ1-2; TRBD1 might be the D (5 bases). The germline V gene has CDR1 MNHNS and CDR2 SASEGT. This CDR3 spans 11 amino acids. V shed 10 bases and J shed 5 bases, with 11 bases lying between them.

The rearrangement uses TRBV7-8 and TRBJ2-7; TRBD1 might be the D (5 bases). V was trimmed by 2 bases and J by 5 bases, leaving 13 bases between them. The CDR3 spans 14 residues. Looked up from germline, CDR1 is SGHVS and CDR2 is FQNEAQ. In nucleotides, the CDR3 is TGTGCCAGCAGCTTATCCGTGGGGCCGAACGAGCAGTACTTC. Amino acids: CASSLSVGPNEQYF.

This clone appeared many times. The chain combines TRBV6-1 with TRBJ1-5; a weak D match, TRBD1 (5 bases). From germline, CDR1 is MNHNS and CDR2 SASEGT. The CDR3 consists of 16 residues. V was clipped by 3 bases and J by 5 bases, with 17 bases between them. CDR3: CASSDRGRGKDQPQHF. In DNA, the CDR3 is TGTGCCAGCAGTGATCGAGGGCGGGGGAAAGATCAGCCCCAGCATTTT.

The V and J genes are TRBV4-3 and TRBJ1-6; D may be TRBD1 (5 bases). The CDR3 has 16 amino acids. The germline CDR1 and CDR2 sequences are LGHNA and YSLEER. The V gene lost 0 bases and the J gene lost 9 bases, with 15 bases spanning the gap. CDR3 sequence reads: CASSQDPDSISSPLHF. Here the CDR3 DNA reads TGCGCCAGCAGCCAAGACCCCGACAGTATAAGTTCACCCCTCCACTTT.

By frequency in the sample, this clone is medium-sized. The CDR3 protein is CASSGTGGGDTQYF. The CDR3 DNA follows: TGTGCCAGCAGTGGGACAGGGGGTGGAGATACGCAGTATTTT. This chain connects TRBV6-1 to TRBJ2-3; 10 bases map to TRBD1. After removal of 4 bases from V and 5 bases from J, the junction contained 3 bases not matched to a gene. CDR3 length: 14 amino acids. Looked up from germline, CDR1 is MNHNS and CDR2 is SASEGT.

The V and J genes are TRBV5-1 and TRBJ2-3, with D possibly matching TRBD1 (6 bases). The CDR3 runs to 14 residues. Trimming cost V 5 bases and J 7 bases, with 17 bases left between them. Germline V gene lookup returns CDR1 SGHRS and CDR2 YFSETQ. In DNA, the CDR3 is TGCGCCAGCAGTCACCAAAGCAGGGGCTATACGCAGTATTTT. Translating gives CASSHQSRGYTQYF.

Sample share makes this clone medium-sized (0.01 to 0.1%). The chain is built from TRBV10-3 and TRBJ2-6; either TRBD1 or TRBD2 may supply D (5 bases each). V dropped 0 bases and J dropped 0 bases, with 9 bases sitting between them. This CDR3 is 17 amino acids long. CDR1 is ENHRY and CDR2 is SYGVKD in the germline V gene. The CDR3 loop reads CAISESGRISGANVLTF. The CDR3 region has the DNA TGTGCCATCAGTGAGTCGGGACGTATCTCTGGGGCCAACGTCCTGACTTTC.

To note about this clone: The junction differs from germline at one of its ends, possibly a read error. The V call is TRBV7-8, the J call TRBJ2-2; either TRBD1 or TRBD2 may supply D (5 bases each). CDR3 length: 16 residues. Germline V gene data show CDR1 as SGHVS and CDR2 as FQNEAQ. In nucleotides, the CDR3 is TGTGCCAGCAGCTTGGGACGGGGCGGCAGCACCGTGGAGCTATTTTTT. This sequence encodes CASSLGRGGSTVELFF.

This clone was detected many times. This chain links TRBV14 with TRBJ1-2; possible D gene TRBD1, 5 bases. The CDR3 consists of 13 residues. Trimming removed 5 bases from V and 6 bases from J, with 13 bases in between. CDR1 is SGHDN and CDR2 is FVKESK in the germline V gene. This chain's CDR3 is CASSSQGLNGYTF. The DNA for the CDR3 is TGTGCCAGCAGCTCGCAGGGTCTTAATGGCTACACCTTC.

The CDR3 protein is CASSPIQGLSDTQYF. The CDR3 nucleotides are TGTGCCAGCAGCCCGATACAGGGGTTATCAGATACGCAGTATTTT. V gene TRBV11-2 combines with J gene TRBJ2-3; TRBD1 matches at 7 bases. The V gene's germline CDR1 is SGHAT and CDR2 FQNNGV. The trim removed 5 bases at V and 4 bases at J, leaving 9 bases unmatched. This CDR3 contains 15 residues.

This sequence joins TRBV13 and TRBJ1-6, with D possibly matching TRBD1 (6 bases). CDR3 size: 14 residues. The V gene's germline CDR1 is PRHDT and CDR2 FYEKMQ (reference sequence). V lost 7 bases and J 7 bases, leaving 14 bases between the germline ends. The CDR3 region is CASNPWGANSPLHF. In DNA, the CDR3 is TGTGCCAGCAATCCCTGGGGGGCGAATTCACCCCTCCACTTT.

CDR3 sequence: CASSLTLHLSGGHYGYTF. The CDR3 nucleotides read TGCGCCAGCAGCTTGACTCTCCATCTTTCGGGGGGTCACTATGGCTACACCTTC. This chain uses TRBV5-1 with TRBJ1-2; a weak D match, TRBD1 (5 bases). The ends were cut back, 1 base at V and 3 bases at J, with 22 bases in the middle. Looked up from germline, CDR1 is SGHRS and CDR2 is YFSETQ. The CDR3 length is 18 residues.

There are many counts of this clone. The rearrangement uses TRBV10-3 and TRBJ2-5; possibly TRBD1 for D (6 bases). Germline V gene lookup returns CDR1 ENHRY and CDR2 SYGVKD. V was cut by 3 bases and J by 0 bases, with 14 bases left in between. CDR3 length: 16 residues. The CDR3 loop reads CAISDLDSRYQETQYF. CDR3 DNA sequence: TGTGCCATCAGTGATTTGGACAGCCGATACCAAGAGACCCAGTACTTC.

V usage is TRBV20-1 and J usage is TRBJ2-1; TRBD2 aligns across 7 bases. Germline V gives CDR1 DFQATT, CDR2 SNEGSKA (reference sequence). J lost 2 bases, V lost 0 bases, and 7 bases had no gene match. The CDR3 runs 16 residues. CDR3 protein: CSARDRGERPYNEQFF. Written as DNA, the CDR3 is TGCAGTGCTAGAGATCGGGGGGAGCGACCCTACAATGAGCAGTTCTTC.